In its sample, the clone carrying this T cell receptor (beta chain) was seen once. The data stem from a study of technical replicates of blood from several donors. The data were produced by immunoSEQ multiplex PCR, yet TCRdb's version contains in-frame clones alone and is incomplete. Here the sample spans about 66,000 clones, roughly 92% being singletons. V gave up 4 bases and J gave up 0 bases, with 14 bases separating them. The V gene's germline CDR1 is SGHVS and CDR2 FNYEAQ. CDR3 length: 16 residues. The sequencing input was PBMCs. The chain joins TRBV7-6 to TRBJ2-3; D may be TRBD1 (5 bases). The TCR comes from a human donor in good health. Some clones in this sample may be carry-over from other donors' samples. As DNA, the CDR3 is TGTGCCAGCAGCTCTTCAGGGATGACTAGCACAGATACGCAGTATTTT. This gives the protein CASSSSGMTSTDTQYF.